This is a list of T cell receptor beta chains from one sample in a study of CD8 T cells in Susac syndrome. TCRdb reprocessed the immunoSEQ multiplex PCR reads with MiXCR, giving one entry per CDR3 protein. The sample lists some 120,000 distinct CDR3 sequences, about 95% occurring once. The sequenced material came from CD4+ T cells from PBMCs. The source is a human donor in good health. CDR3s include the opening cysteine and the closing phenylalanine or tryptophan. A D gene is named only where the DNA matches it firmly. Clone sizes are given selectively: once, few, many, or a class where the clone is expanded.

TRBJ2-2	TRBV2	-	-	CASSERVSNTGELFF	TGTGCCAGCAGTGAGAGAGTATCGAACACCGGGGAGCTGTTTTTT
TRBJ2-2	TRBV9	once	-	CASSVESAINTGELFF	TGTGCCAGCAGCGTAGAGAGCGCCATCAACACCGGGGAGCTGTTTTTT
TRBJ2-1	TRBV20-1	-	-	CSAGGDSKQFF	TGCAGTGCTGGGGGGGACAGCAAACAGTTCTTC
TRBJ1-5	TRBV6-2/TRBV6-3	-	-	CASSGRGRNQPQHF	TGTGCCAGCAGTGGTCGTGGACGCAATCAGCCCCAGCATTTT
TRBJ2-2	TRBV6-2/TRBV6-3	once	TRBD2	CASRTGLAGAGELFF	TGTGCCAGCAGAACGGGACTAGCGGGGGCCGGGGAGCTGTTTTTT
TRBJ2-3	TRBV29-1	-	TRBD2	CSAQTSGGFTDTQYF	TGCAGCGCTCAGACTAGCGGAGGTTTCACAGATACGCAGTATTTT
TRBJ2-5	TRBV7-9	-	-	CASSLVSGVGTQYF	TGTGCCAGCAGCTTAGTATCCGGGGTTGGGACCCAGTACTTC
TRBJ2-7	TRBV29-1	once	-	CSVVDGTVTYEQYF	TGCAGCGTTGTGGATGGGACGGTGACCTACGAGCAGTACTTC
TRBJ2-7	TRBV20-1	-	TRBD2	CSALVAGSVEQYF	TGCAGTGCCCTAGTAGCGGGAAGTGTCGAGCAGTACTTC
TRBJ2-7	TRBV5-1	few	TRBD2	CASSSGLAGSYEQYF	TGCGCCAGCAGCTCGGGACTAGCGGGCTCCTACGAGCAGTACTTC
TRBJ2-2	TRBV3-1	-	-	CASSQEGLGDTGELFF	TGTGCCAGCAGCCAAGAGGGCCTCGGGGACACCGGGGAGCTGTTTTTT
TRBJ2-5	TRBV7-9	-	-	CASSPRDGGTQYF	TGTGCCAGCAGCCCACGGGACGGCGGGACCCAGTACTTC
TRBJ2-5	TRBV3-1	-	-	CASSRSQGKETQYF	TGTGCCAGCAGCCGATCACAGGGAAAAGAGACCCAGTACTTC
TRBJ2-5	TRBV3-1	-	-	CASSLLEGETQYF	TGTGCCAGCAGCCTTTTAGAAGGGGAGACCCAGTACTTC
TRBJ2-7	TRBV5-1	-	-	CASSLENSYEQYF	TGCGCCAGCAGCTTGGAAAACTCCTACGAGCAGTACTTC
TRBJ2-3	TRBV27	once	-	CASSPALADTQYF	TGTGCCAGCAGTCCCGCGCTCGCGGATACGCAGTATTTT
TRBJ2-3	TRBV29-1	-	TRBD2	CSVEDLAGLPSTDTQYF	TGCAGCGTTGAAGATCTAGCGGGGTTACCTAGCACAGATACGCAGTATTTT
TRBJ2-6	TRBV5-6	-	-	CASSFSGANVLTF	TGTGCCAGCAGCTTCTCTGGGGCCAACGTCCTGACTTTC
TRBJ1-1	TRBV27	-	-	CASSSAIRYTEAFF	TGTGCCAGCAGTTCCGCGATTAGGTACACTGAAGCTTTCTTT
TRBJ1-4	TRBV2	-	-	CASNGHAGEKLFF	TGTGCCAGCAATGGACACGCGGGAGAAAAACTGTTTTTT
TRBJ2-1	TRBV24-1	-	TRBD2	CATSDGSGSPNEQFF	TGTGCCACCAGTGATGGTAGCGGGAGCCCCAATGAGCAGTTCTTC
TRBJ2-1	TRBV2	-	-	CASRRLNEQFF	TGTGCCAGCAGGAGACTCAATGAGCAGTTCTTC
TRBJ2-1	TRBV6-2/TRBV6-3	-	TRBD2	CASYDPGLAVYNEQFF	TGTGCCAGCTACGACCCGGGACTAGCGGTCTACAATGAGCAGTTCTTC
TRBJ1-5	TRBV20-1	-	-	CSARDQMVGGFNQPQHF	TGCAGTGCTAGAGATCAGATGGTTGGGGGGTTCAATCAGCCCCAGCATTTT
TRBJ1-1	TRBV30	-	TRBD1	CAWTQKGQENTEAFF	TGTGCCTGGACCCAAAAGGGACAGGAGAACACTGAAGCTTTCTTT